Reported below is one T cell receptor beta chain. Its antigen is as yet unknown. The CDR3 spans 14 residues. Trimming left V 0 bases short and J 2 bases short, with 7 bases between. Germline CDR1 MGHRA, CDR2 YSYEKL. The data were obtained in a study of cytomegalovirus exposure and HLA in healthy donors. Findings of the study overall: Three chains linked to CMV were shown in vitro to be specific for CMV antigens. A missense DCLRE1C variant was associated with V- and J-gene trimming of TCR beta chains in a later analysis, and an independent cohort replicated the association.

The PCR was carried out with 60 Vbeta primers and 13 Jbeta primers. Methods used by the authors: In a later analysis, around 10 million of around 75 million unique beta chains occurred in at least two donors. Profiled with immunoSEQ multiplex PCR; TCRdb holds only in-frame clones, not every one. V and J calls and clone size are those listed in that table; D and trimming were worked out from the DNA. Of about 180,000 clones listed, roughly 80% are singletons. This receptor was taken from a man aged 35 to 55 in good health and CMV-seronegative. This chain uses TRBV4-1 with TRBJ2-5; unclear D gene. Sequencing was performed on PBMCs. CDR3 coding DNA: TGCGCCAGCAGCCAAGACGACATACAAGAGACCCAGTACTTC. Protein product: CASSQDDIQETQYF.